This entry concerns a single T cell receptor (beta chain). Its antigen remains unidentified. This entry comes from a study of cytomegalovirus exposure and HLA in healthy donors. PCR amplification relied on 60 Vbeta primers (plus 13 Jbeta primers). TCRdb's copy holds only in-frame clones and misses some; the assay was immunoSEQ multiplex PCR. The table for this sample gives approximately 150,000 clones. Study-level points and caveats: Among CMV-associated TCR beta chains, most appeared HLA-restricted in a later analysis.

V lost 5 bases, J lost 10 bases, and 9 bases lay in between. CDR3 length: 11 residues. Germline loops: CDR1 MDHEN, CDR2 SYDVKM. This TCR was recovered from a woman aged 45-60 years in good health and CMV-seronegative. The sequencing sample was made of PBMCs. The V and J genes are TRBV28 and TRBJ2-1; perhaps TRBD2 as D (5 bases). The CDR3, as DNA: TGTGCCAGCAGTCTCGGGATAGAGCAGTTCTTC. It codes for CASSLGIEQFF.